Listed below are T cell receptor beta chains from one sample, sequenced in a study of blood T cell repertoires in COVID-19. Libraries were prepared by immunoSEQ multiplex PCR; TCRdb keeps only in-frame clonotypes and omits some of them. The repertoire holds approximately 160,000 clones, with roughly 86% as singletons. Sequencing was performed on peripheral blood. These receptors originate from a man in his fifties or sixties with active or convalescent COVID-19. Each CDR3 is given with its conserved first and last residue. Each record gives: clone size, V gene, J gene, D gene, CDR3 protein, CDR3 DNA. The D gene is left open where the match is weak. Part of the rows lack a size; the others show once, few, many or a class for expanded clones.

>.|TRBV5-1|TRBJ2-7|TRBD1
CASSGRQGVSYEQYF
TGCGCCAGCAGCGGGAGACAGGGGGTCTCCTACGAGCAGTACTTC
>once|TRBV7-2|TRBJ2-3|TRBD2
CASSLWGGSTDTQYF
TGTGCCAGCAGCCTTTGGGGGGGAAGCACAGATACGCAGTATTTT
>.|TRBV7-2|TRBJ2-7|TRBD1
CASSFGLDRRYEQYF
TGTGCCAGCAGCTTTGGCCTGGACAGGCGCTACGAGCAGTACTTC
>.|TRBV7-6|TRBJ2-2|.
CASSRSGFGTGELFF
TGTGCCAGCAGCCGAAGCGGGTTTGGCACCGGGGAGCTGTTTTTT
>once|TRBV7-3|TRBJ1-1|.
CASRSTGGYTEAFF
TGTGCCAGCAGATCTACCGGGGGGTACACTGAAGCTTTCTTT
>.|TRBV6-5|TRBJ2-1|TRBD2
CASGAGVGNEQFF
TGTGCCAGCGGCGCGGGAGTAGGCAATGAGCAGTTCTTC
>few|TRBV6-5|TRBJ2-5|.
CASSPWWSGSETQYF
TGTGCCAGCTCCCCCTGGTGGTCCGGGTCGGAGACCCAGTACTTC
>.|TRBV5-5|TRBJ2-7|.
CASSLTSNYEQYF
TGTGCCAGCAGCTTGACTAGCAACTACGAGCAGTACTTC
>.|TRBV4-2|TRBJ1-2|TRBD1
CASSQEGNRGDYGYTF
TGTGCCAGCAGCCAGGAAGGGAACAGGGGGGACTATGGCTACACCTTC
>.|TRBV6-5|TRBJ2-7|.
CASSYRDKGGEQYF
TGTGCCAGCAGTTACCGGGACAAAGGGGGCGAGCAGTACTTC
>.|TRBV7-2|TRBJ2-3|TRBD2
CASSQWASGGHTQYF
TGTGCCAGCAGCCAATGGGCTAGCGGGGGTCATACGCAGTATTTT
>.|TRBV28|TRBJ1-5|TRBD1
CASKVRDRTHSNQPQHF
TGTGCCAGCAAGGTTCGGGACAGAACGCATAGCAATCAGCCCCAGCATTTT
>.|TRBV19|TRBJ1-3|.
CASSIDPSYQGTGNTIYF
TGTGCCAGTAGTATAGATCCTTCGTACCAGGGTACTGGAAACACCATATATTTT
>.|TRBV2|TRBJ2-7|.
CASSEQGSTYEQYF
TGTGCCAGCAGTGAACAGGGAAGCACCTACGAGCAGTACTTC
>.|TRBV2|TRBJ1-2|TRBD1
CATDLRTGGDYGYTF
TGTGCCACCGATCTAAGGACAGGGGGCGACTATGGCTACACCTTC
>.|TRBV5-1|TRBJ1-1|TRBD1
CASSLTGENTEAFF
TGCGCCAGCAGTTTAACAGGGGAGAACACTGAAGCTTTCTTT
>.|TRBV5-8|TRBJ1-4|.
CASSLTGLTNEKLFF
TGTGCCAGCAGCTTAACAGGGCTAACTAATGAAAAACTGTTTTTT
>.|TRBV7-2|TRBJ2-7|TRBD2
CASSFGGGYEQYF
TGTGCCAGCAGCTTCGGGGGGGGCTACGAGCAGTACTTC
>.|TRBV24-1|TRBJ1-2|.
CATSDRGADYGYTF
TGTGCCACCAGTGACAGGGGTGCGGACTATGGCTACACCTTC
>.|TRBV5-1|TRBJ2-7|TRBD2
CASSLTSGGTYEQYF
TGCGCCAGCAGCTTGACTAGCGGGGGAACCTACGAGCAGTACTTC
>once|TRBV5-1|TRBJ2-7|.
CASSLRYTGSSYEQYF
TGCGCCAGCAGCTTGCGGTACACAGGGAGCTCCTACGAGCAGTACTTC
>.|TRBV11-2|TRBJ2-4|TRBD2
CASSRNSGLAGGSKNIQYF
TGTGCCAGCAGCCGAAACTCGGGACTAGCGGGAGGATCGAAAAACATTCAGTACTTC
>.|TRBV3-1/TRBV3-2|TRBJ1-4|.
CASSPTPPDRTATNEKLFF
TGTGCCAGCAGCCCCACACCGCCTGACAGGACTGCAACTAATGAAAAACTGTTTTTT
>.|TRBV6-5|TRBJ1-2|.
CASSTLPASYGYTF
TGTGCCAGCAGTACCCTCCCAGCTAGTTATGGCTACACCTTC
>.|TRBV6-5|TRBJ1-1|.
CASRSRDTEAFF
TGTGCCAGCCGGTCTCGGGACACTGAAGCTTTCTTT
>few|TRBV2|TRBJ1-2|TRBD1
CASRDGTAYGYTF
TGTGCCAGCAGAGACGGGACAGCCTATGGCTACACCTTC
>once|TRBV4-3|TRBJ1-1|TRBD1
CASSQDRRTGEAFF
TGCGCCAGCAGCCAAGATCGAAGGACAGGGGAGGCTTTCTTT
>.|TRBV7-2|TRBJ2-7|TRBD1
CASSPGQQQYF
TGTGCCAGCAGCCCGGGACAGCAACAGTACTTC
>.|TRBV11-3|TRBJ2-3|TRBD2
CASSRLAGATDTQYF
TGTGCCAGCAGCCGACTAGCGGGAGCGACAGATACGCAGTATTTT
>.|TRBV12-5|TRBJ2-3|TRBD2
CASGPGGGVSTDTQYF
TGTGCTAGTGGTCCTGGGGGGGGTGTGAGCACAGATACGCAGTATTTT
>.|TRBV5-1|TRBJ1-4|.
CASSLGGPLGNEKLFF
TGCGCCAGCAGCTTGGGGGGCCCCCTCGGTAATGAAAAACTGTTTTTT